This T cell receptor (beta chain) was captured in a study of T cell clones after liver transplantation. Overall study context: Timepoints were pre-transplant, pre-withdrawal, and after withdrawal was completed or failed.

Trimming took 1 base from V and 4 from J, leaving 10 bases between them. Germline lookup yields CDR1 SGHDN and CDR2 FVKESK. This CDR3 is 14 amino acids long. A remark on this clone: Its antigen is currently unknown.

This table comes from immunoSEQ multiplex PCR, and its TCRdb copy is limited to in-frame clones, with some not included. This table has roughly 20,000 clones, 80% appearing once. Whole-study results and caveats: The donor-reactive repertoire was only partly measurable in a couple of subjects, lacking donor cells.

The source is a human patient who received a liver transplant. Certain T cells may be donor cells from the graft. The sequencing used CD8+ T cells from blood, collected less than 50 months after liver transplant. The rearrangement joins TRBV14 to TRBJ1-2; weak D call: TRBD1 (5 bases). The CDR3 DNA reads TGTGCCAGCAGCCAAGTGGGGACGGGCTATGGCTACACCTTC. Residues: CASSQVGTGYGYTF.